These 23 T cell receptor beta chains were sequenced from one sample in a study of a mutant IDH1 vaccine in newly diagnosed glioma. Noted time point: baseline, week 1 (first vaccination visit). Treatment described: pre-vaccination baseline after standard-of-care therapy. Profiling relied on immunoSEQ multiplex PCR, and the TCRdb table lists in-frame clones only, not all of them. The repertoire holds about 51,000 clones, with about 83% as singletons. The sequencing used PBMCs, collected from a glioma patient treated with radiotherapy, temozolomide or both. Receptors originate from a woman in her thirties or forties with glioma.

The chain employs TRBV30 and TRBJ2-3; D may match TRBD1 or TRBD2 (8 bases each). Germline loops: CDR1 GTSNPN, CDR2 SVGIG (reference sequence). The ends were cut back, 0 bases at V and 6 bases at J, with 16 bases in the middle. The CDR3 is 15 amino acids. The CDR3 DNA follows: TGTGCCTGGAGTGTAATAGCGGGACAGGCGGATACGCAGTATTTT. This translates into CAWSVIAGQADTQYF. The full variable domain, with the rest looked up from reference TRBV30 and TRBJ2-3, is SQTIHQWPATLVQPVGSPLSLECTVEGTSNPNLYWYRQAAGRGLQLLFYSVGIGQISSEVPQNLSASRPQDRQFILSSKKLLLSDSGFYLCAWSVIAGQADTQYFGPGTRLTVL.

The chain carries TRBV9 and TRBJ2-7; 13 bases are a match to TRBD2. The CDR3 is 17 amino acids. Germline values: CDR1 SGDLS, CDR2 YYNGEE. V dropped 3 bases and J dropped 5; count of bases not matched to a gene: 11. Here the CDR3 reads CASSADPLAGGLHEQYF. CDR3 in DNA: TGTGCCAGCAGCGCAGACCCACTAGCGGGGGGGCTCCACGAGCAGTACTTC.

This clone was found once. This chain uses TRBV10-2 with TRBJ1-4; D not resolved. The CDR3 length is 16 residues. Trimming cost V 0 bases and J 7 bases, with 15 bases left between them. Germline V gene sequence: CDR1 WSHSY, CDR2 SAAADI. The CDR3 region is CASSESIEGEGEKLFF. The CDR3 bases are TGCGCCAGCAGTGAGTCTATCGAAGGAGAGGGTGAAAAACTGTTTTTT.

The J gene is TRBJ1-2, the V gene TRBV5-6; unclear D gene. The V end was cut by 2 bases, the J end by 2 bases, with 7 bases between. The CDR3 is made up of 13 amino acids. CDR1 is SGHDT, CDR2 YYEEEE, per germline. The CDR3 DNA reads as TGTGCCAGCAGCTTATTGGACAACTATGGCTACACCTTC. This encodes CASSLLDNYGYTF.

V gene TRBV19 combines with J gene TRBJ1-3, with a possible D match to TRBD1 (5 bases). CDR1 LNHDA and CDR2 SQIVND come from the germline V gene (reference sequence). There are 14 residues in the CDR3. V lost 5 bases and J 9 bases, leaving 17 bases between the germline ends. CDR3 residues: CASSPGTESSTIYF. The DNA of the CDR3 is TGTGCCAGTAGTCCCGGGACCGAAAGCAGCACCATATATTTT.

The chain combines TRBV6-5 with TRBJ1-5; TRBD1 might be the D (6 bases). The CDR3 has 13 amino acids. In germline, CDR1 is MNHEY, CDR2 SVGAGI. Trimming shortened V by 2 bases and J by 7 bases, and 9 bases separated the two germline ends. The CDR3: CASSYGRGQPQHF. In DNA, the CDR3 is TGTGCCAGCAGTTACGGGAGGGGGCAGCCCCAGCATTTT.

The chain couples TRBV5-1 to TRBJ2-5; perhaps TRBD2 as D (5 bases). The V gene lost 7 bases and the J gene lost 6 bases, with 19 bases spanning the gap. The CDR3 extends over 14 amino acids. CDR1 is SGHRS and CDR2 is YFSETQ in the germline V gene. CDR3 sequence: CASQRVGREKTQYF. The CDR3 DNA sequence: TGCGCCAGCCAACGGGTCGGACGGGAAAAGACCCAGTACTTC.

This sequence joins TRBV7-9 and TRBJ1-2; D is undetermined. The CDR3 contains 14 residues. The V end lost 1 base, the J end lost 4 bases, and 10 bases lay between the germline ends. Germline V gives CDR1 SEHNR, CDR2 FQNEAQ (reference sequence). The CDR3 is CASSLGGLPYGYTF. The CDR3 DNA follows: TGTGCCAGCAGCTTAGGGGGTTTGCCCTATGGCTACACCTTC. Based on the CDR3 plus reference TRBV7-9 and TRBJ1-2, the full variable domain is DTGVSQNPRHKITKRGQNVTFRCDPISEHNRLYWYRQTLGQGPEFLTYFQNEAQLEKSRLLSDRFSAERPKGSFSTLEIQRTEQGDSAMYLCASSLGGLPYGYTFGSGTRLTVV.

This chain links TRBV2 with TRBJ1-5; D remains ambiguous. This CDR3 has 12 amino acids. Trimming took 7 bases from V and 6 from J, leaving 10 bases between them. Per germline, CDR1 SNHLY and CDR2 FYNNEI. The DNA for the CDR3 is TGTGCCAGCAACCTCGTCGGTCAGCCCCAGCATTTT. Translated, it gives CASNLVGQPQHF.

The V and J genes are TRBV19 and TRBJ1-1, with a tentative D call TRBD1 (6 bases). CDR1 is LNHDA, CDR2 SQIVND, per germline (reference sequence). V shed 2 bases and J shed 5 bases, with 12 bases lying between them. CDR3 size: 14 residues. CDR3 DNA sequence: TGTGCCAGTAGTATATCGGGGGCAGGAACTGAAGCTTTCTTT. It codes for CASSISGAGTEAFF.

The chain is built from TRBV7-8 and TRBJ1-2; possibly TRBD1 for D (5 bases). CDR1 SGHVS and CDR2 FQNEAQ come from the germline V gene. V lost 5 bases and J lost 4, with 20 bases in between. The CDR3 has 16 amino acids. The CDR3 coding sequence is TGTGCCAGCAGCATGGAGACCCCGCGGGGGGGCTATGGCTACACCTTC. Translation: CASSMETPRGGYGYTF.

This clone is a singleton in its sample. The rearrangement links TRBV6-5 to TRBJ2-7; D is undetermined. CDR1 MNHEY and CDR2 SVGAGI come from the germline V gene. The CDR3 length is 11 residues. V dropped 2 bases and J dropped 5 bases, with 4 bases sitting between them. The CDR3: CASSYINEQYF. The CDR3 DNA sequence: TGTGCCAGCAGTTACATAAACGAGCAGTACTTC.

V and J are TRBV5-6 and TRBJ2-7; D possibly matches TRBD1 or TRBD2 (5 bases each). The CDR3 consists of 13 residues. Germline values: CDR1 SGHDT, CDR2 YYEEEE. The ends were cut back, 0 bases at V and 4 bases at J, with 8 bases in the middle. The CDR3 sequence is CASSLGDGYEQYF. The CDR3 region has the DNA TGTGCCAGCAGCTTGGGGGACGGATACGAGCAGTACTTC. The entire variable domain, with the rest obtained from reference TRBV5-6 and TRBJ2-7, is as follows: DAGVTQSPTHLIKTRGQQVTLRCSPKSGHDTVSWYQQALGQGPQFIFQYYEEEERQRGNFPDRFSGHQFPNYSSELNVNALLLGDSALYLCASSLGDGYEQYFGPGTRLTVT.

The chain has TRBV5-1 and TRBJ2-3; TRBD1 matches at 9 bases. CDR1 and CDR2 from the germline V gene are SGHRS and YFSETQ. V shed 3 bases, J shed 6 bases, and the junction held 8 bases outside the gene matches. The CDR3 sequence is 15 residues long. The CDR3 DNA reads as TGCGCCAGCAGCTACCGGACAGGGGCCTTGGATACGCAGTATTTT. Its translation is CASSYRTGALDTQYF.

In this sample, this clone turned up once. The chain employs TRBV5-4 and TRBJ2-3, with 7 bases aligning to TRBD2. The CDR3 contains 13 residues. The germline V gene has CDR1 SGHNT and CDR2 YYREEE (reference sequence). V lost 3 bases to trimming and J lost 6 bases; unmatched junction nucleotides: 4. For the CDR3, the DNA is TGTGCCAGCAGCTCCGGGGGGTGGGATACGCAGTATTTT. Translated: CASSSGGWDTQYF.

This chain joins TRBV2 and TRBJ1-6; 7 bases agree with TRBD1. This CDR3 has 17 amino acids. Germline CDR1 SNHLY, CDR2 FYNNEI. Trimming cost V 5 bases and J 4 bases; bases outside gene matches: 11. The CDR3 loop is CASSPRRDRPYNSPLHF. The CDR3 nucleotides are TGTGCCAGCAGTCCTAGGAGGGACAGACCTTATAATTCACCCCTCCACTTT.

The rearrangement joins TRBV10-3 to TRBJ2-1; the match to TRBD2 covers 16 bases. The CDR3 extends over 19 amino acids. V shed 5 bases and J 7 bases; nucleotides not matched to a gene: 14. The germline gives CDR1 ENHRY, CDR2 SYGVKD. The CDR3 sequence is CAISLGTSGGDLIRNEQFF. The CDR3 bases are TGTGCCATCAGTCTTGGGACTAGCGGGGGGGATCTTATCAGGAATGAGCAGTTCTTC.

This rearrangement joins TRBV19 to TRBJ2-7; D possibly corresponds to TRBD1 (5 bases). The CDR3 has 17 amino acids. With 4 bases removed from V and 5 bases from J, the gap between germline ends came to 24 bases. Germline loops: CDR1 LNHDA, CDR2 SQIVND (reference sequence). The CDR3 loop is CASSTRQTPTSLNEQYF. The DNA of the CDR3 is TGTGCCAGTAGTACAAGACAGACACCAACCTCTCTAAACGAGCAGTACTTC.

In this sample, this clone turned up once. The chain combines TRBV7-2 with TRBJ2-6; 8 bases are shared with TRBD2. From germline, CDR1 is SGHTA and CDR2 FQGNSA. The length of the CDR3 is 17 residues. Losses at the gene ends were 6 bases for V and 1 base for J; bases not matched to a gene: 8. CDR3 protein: CASSPGGGKSGANVLTF. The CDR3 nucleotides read TGTGCCAGCAGTCCCGGGGGGGGCAAGTCTGGGGCCAACGTCCTGACTTTC. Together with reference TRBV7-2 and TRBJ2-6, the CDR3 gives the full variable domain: GAGVSQSPSNKVTEKGKDVELRCDPISGHTALYWYRQSLGQGLEFLIYFQGNSAPDKSGLPSDRFSAERTGGSVSTLTIQRTQQEDSAVYLCASSPGGGKSGANVLTFGAGSRLTVL.

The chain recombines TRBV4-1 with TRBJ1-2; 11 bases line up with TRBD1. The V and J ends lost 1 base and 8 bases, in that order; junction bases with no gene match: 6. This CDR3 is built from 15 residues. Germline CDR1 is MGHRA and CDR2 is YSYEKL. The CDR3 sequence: CASSQVDRGLYGYTF. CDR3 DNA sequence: TGCGCCAGCAGCCAAGTGGACAGGGGGCTCTACGGCTACACCTTC.

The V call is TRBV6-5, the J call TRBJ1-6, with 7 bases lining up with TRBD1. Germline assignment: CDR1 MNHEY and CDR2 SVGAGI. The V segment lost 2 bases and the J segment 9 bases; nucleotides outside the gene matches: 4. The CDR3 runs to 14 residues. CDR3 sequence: CASSYEGGRSPLHF. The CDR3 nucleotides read TGTGCCAGCAGTTACGAAGGGGGCCGTTCACCCCTCCACTTT.

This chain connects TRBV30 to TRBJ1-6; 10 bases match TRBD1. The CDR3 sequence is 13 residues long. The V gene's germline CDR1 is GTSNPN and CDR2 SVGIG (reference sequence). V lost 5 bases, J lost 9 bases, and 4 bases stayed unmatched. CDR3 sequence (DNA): TGTGCCTGGGTTCGGGACAGGGGTTCACCCCTCCACTTT. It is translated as CAWVRDRGSPLHF.

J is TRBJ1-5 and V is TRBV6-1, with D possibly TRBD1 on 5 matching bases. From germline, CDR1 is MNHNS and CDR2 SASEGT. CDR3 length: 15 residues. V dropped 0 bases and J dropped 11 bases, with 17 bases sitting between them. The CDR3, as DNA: TGTGCCAGCAGTGAAGCGGCAGGGATAACGTCGTCCCAGCATTTT. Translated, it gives CASSEAAGITSSQHF.